This is a list of T cell receptor beta chains from one sample in a study of CD8+ T cells in alopecia areata. Measured with immunoSEQ multiplex PCR; TCRdb has only the in-frame clones, and not every one. The sample records around 200,000 clones, about 60% being singletons. The sequences come from CD8+ T cells sorted from blood, collected at week 24, from a patient treated with tofacitinib. The receptors were gathered from a human donor with alopecia areata. Both conserved end residues are part of each CDR3. Fields, in order: CDR3 protein, CDR3 DNA, J gene, D gene, V gene, clone size. D genes are given only for firm matches. Not every row has a clone size; where given, it reads once, few, many or a size class.

CAWSSGGPQETQYF	TGTGCCTGGAGTTCAGGGGGGCCACAAGAGACCCAGTACTTC	TRBJ2-5	-	TRBV30	-
CASSPQETQYF	TGTGCCAGCAGCCCCCAAGAGACCCAGTACTTC	TRBJ2-5	-	TRBV7-9	-
CASTTGPSSQETQYF	TGTGCCAGCACCACGGGACCATCCTCCCAAGAGACCCAGTACTTC	TRBJ2-5	-	TRBV21-1	-
CASSPGSVQSNQPQHF	TGTGCCAGCAGCCCAGGGTCGGTTCAAAGCAATCAGCCCCAGCATTTT	TRBJ1-5	-	TRBV9	-
CASSLGNEQFF	TGTGCCAGCAGCTTGGGTAATGAGCAGTTCTTC	TRBJ2-1	-	TRBV27	-
CASSSSTRPREQYF	TGTGCCAGCAGCTCCTCGACCCGCCCTAGAGAGCAGTACTTC	TRBJ2-7	-	TRBV7-9	-
CSVNTGQGNTGELFF	TGCAGCGTTAACACGGGACAGGGAAACACCGGGGAGCTGTTTTTT	TRBJ2-2	TRBD1	TRBV29-1	few
CASRGGTDSYNSPLHF	TGTGCCAGCAGGGGTGGAACGGACTCCTATAATTCACCCCTCCACTTT	TRBJ1-6	-	TRBV2	-
CASSSVEGLGTEAFF	TGCGCCAGCAGCTCGGTTGAGGGACTTGGAACTGAAGCTTTCTTT	TRBJ1-1	-	TRBV5-1	-
CASTADVRGNEQFF	TGTGCCAGCACGGCGGACGTCAGGGGAAATGAGCAGTTCTTC	TRBJ2-1	-	TRBV25-1	few
CASSSPSGGAYF	TGTGCCAGCAGCTCACCTAGCGGGGGGGCGTATTTT	TRBJ2-3	TRBD2	TRBV7-9	-
CASSGGTSGATDTQYF	TGTGCCAGCAGCGGTGGGACTAGCGGGGCCACAGATACGCAGTATTTT	TRBJ2-3	TRBD2	TRBV5-6	few
CASRSFTGEGSYGYTF	TGCGCCAGCCGGAGCTTTACAGGGGAGGGAAGCTATGGCTACACCTTC	TRBJ1-2	TRBD1	TRBV4-1	-
CASSYRGRTEAFF	TGTGCCAGCAGTTACAGGGGGAGGACTGAAGCTTTCTTT	TRBJ1-1	-	TRBV6-5	-
CASRVGARGEQYF	TGTGCCAGTAGAGTAGGGGCTAGAGGCGAGCAGTACTTC	TRBJ2-7	-	TRBV19	-
CALQGMGTEAFF	TGTGCCTTACAGGGGATGGGCACTGAAGCTTTCTTT	TRBJ1-1	TRBD1	TRBV30	once
CASSYAQGNSRGYTF	TGTGCCAGCAGTTACGCACAGGGGAATAGTCGTGGCTACACCTTC	TRBJ1-2	TRBD1	TRBV6-5	-
CAIVSGDGTDTQYF	TGTGCCATAGTCTCCGGGGACGGCACAGATACGCAGTATTTT	TRBJ2-3	-	TRBV6-4	-
CASKLGGTGELFF	TGTGCCAGCAAGCTGGGTGGCACCGGGGAGCTGTTTTTT	TRBJ2-2	-	TRBV27	-
CASSYRDIVNTEAFF	TGTGCCAGCAGCTACCGGGACATTGTGAACACTGAAGCTTTCTTT	TRBJ1-1	-	TRBV7-9	-
CASSERTVQRGYGYTF	TGTGCCAGCAGTGAAAGGACCGTTCAAAGGGGCTATGGCTACACCTTC	TRBJ1-2	-	TRBV2	-
CASSQMPDGGSGEQFF	TGCGCCAGCAGCCAGATGCCAGACGGGGGATCTGGTGAGCAGTTCTTC	TRBJ2-1	-	TRBV4-1	-
CASSAAEVLGRAYEQYF	TGTGCCAGCAGCGCCGCCGAGGTTCTCGGGAGAGCCTACGAGCAGTACTTC	TRBJ2-7	-	TRBV2	-
CASSPPPGTGVRETQYF	TGTGCCAGCAGCCCCCCCCCAGGGACAGGGGTGAGAGAGACCCAGTACTTC	TRBJ2-5	TRBD1	TRBV5-5	-